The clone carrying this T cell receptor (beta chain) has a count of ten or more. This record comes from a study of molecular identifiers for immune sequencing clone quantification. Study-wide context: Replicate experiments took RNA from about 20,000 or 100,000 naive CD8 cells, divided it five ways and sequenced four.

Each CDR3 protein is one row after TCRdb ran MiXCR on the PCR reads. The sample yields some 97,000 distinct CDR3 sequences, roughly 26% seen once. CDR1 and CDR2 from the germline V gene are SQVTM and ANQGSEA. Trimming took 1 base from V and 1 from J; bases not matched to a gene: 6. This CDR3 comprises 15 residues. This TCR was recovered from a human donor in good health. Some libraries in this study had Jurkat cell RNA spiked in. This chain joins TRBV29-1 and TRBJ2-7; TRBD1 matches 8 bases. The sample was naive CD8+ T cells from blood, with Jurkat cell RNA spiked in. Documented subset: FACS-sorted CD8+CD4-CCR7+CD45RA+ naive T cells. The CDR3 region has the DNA TGCAGCGTTGAAGCCCGGGACAGGCAATCCTACGAGCAGTACTTC. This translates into CSVEARDRQSYEQYF.